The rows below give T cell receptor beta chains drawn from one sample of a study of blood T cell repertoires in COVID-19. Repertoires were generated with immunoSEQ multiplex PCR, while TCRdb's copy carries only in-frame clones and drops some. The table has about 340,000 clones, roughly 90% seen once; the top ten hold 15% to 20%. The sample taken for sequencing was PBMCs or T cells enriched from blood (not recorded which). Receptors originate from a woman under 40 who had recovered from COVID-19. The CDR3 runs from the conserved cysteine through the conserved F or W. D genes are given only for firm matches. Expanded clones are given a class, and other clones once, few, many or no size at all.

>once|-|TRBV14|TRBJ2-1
CASSLMGGGSNEQFF
TGTGCCAGCAGCCTAATGGGCGGCGGGTCTAATGAGCAGTTCTTC
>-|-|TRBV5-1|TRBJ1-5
CASSPAGDNQPQHF
TGCGCCAGCAGCCCAGCGGGGGACAATCAGCCCCAGCATTTT
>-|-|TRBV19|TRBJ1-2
CASSADSYGYTF
TGTGCCAGTAGTGCTGACAGTTATGGCTACACCTTC
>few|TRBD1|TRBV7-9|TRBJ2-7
CASSLDRGGQYF
TGTGCCAGCAGCCTGGACAGGGGAGGGCAGTACTTC
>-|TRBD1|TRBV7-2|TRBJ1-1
CASSVGTAEKNTEAFF
TGTGCCAGCAGCGTCGGGACAGCTGAAAAGAACACTGAAGCTTTCTTT
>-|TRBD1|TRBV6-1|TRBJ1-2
CASSDADRGNYGYTF
TGTGCCAGCAGTGACGCGGACAGGGGTAACTATGGCTACACCTTC
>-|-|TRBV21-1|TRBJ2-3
CASSKDDRDMDTQYF
TGTGCCAGCAGCAAAGACGACAGGGATATGGATACGCAGTATTTT
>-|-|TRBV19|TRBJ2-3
CASSIDRDTQYF
TGTGCCAGTAGTATAGACAGGGATACGCAGTATTTT
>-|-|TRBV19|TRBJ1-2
CASSPRGGNYGYTF
TGTGCCAGTAGTCCCCGGGGTGGGAACTATGGCTACACCTTC
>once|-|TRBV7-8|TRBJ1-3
CASSLLTAGNTIYF
TGTGCCAGCAGCTTGCTCACGGCTGGAAACACCATATATTTT
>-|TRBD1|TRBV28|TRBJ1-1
CASSSGQGDEAFF
TGTGCCAGCAGTTCGGGACAGGGGGATGAAGCTTTCTTT
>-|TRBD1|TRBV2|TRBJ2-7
CASRGDSPHEQYF
TGTGCCAGCAGGGGGGACAGCCCCCACGAGCAGTACTTC
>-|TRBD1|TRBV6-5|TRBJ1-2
CASSQGQGQDYGYTF
TGTGCCAGCAGCCAAGGACAGGGACAGGATTATGGCTACACCTTC
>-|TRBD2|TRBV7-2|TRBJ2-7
CASSLVFIRGGSKDEQYF
TGTGCCAGCAGCTTAGTTTTCATCCGCGGGGGGAGTAAGGACGAGCAGTACTTC
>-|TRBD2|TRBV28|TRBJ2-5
CASSLYYLGGETQYF
TGTGCCAGCAGTTTATACTACCTGGGGGGGGAGACCCAGTACTTC
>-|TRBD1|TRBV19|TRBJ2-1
CASSATGGNYNEQFF
TGTGCCAGTAGTGCGACAGGGGGTAATTACAATGAGCAGTTCTTC
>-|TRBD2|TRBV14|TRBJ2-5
CASSQIGLAHQETQYF
TGTGCCAGCAGCCAAATCGGACTAGCCCACCAAGAGACCCAGTACTTC
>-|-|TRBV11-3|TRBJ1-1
CASSSRGRTEAFF
TGTGCCAGCAGCTCTCGAGGTCGCACTGAAGCTTTCTTT
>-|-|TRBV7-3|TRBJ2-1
CASSPRGYYEQFF
TGTGCCAGCAGCCCCCGCGGGTACTATGAGCAGTTCTTC
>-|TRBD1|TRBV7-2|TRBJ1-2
CASSFGTGNRGYTF
TGTGCCAGCAGCTTTGGGACAGGGAACCGGGGCTACACCTTC
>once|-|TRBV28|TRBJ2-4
CASRKEGLAKNIQYF
TGTGCCAGCAGGAAGGAGGGACTAGCCAAAAACATTCAGTACTTC
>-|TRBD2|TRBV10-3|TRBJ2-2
CAIRASGRAGTGELFF
TGTGCCATCAGGGCTAGCGGGAGGGCCGGCACCGGGGAGCTGTTTTTT
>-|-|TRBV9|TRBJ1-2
CASSVDGNYGYTF
TGTGCCAGCAGCGTCGACGGGAACTATGGCTACACCTTC
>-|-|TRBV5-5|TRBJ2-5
CASSLHSGFRGETQYF
TGTGCCAGCAGCTTGCACTCGGGCTTTCGAGGGGAGACCCAGTACTTC
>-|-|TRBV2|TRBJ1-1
CAGLRGGTEAFF
TGTGCCGGCCTAAGAGGAGGGACTGAAGCTTTCTTT
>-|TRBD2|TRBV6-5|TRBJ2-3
CASSLAGGGDTQYF
TGTGCCAGCAGTCTAGCGGGGGGAGGAGATACGCAGTATTTT
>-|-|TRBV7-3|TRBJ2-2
CASSLMRAGNTGELFF
TGTGCCAGCAGCTTAATGCGTGCAGGGAACACCGGGGAGCTGTTTTTT
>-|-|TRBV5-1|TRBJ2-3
CASSPMSSFGGYNTQYF
TGCGCCAGCAGCCCAATGTCTTCGTTCGGGGGTTATAATACGCAGTATTTT
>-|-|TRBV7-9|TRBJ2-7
CASSLAGHSYEQYF
TGTGCCAGCAGCTTAGCTGGCCACTCCTACGAGCAGTACTTC
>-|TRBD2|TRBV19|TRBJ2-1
CASSIFGLAGGYNEQFF
TGTGCCAGTAGTATATTTGGCCTAGCGGGAGGGTACAATGAGCAGTTCTTC
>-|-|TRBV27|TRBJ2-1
CASSLYPGASYNEQFF
TGTGCCAGCAGTTTATACCCGGGAGCTTCCTACAATGAGCAGTTCTTC
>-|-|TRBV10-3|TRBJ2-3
CAISDHGGTDTQYF
TGTGCCATCAGTGATCACGGGGGTACAGATACGCAGTATTTT
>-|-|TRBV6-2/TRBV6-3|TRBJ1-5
CASSFSRRGNQPQHF
TGTGCCAGCAGTTTCTCCCGCAGGGGCAATCAGCCCCAGCATTTT
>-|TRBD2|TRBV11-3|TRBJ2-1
CASSETGTRYNEQFF
TGTGCCAGCAGCGAAACCGGGACTAGATACAATGAGCAGTTCTTC
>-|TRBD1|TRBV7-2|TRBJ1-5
CASSLGGDSLWQPQHF
TGTGCCAGCAGCTTGGGCGGGGACAGCCTGTGGCAGCCCCAGCATTTT
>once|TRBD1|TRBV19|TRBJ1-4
CASSTGTGGDAVEKLFF
TGTGCCAGTAGTACCGGGACAGGGGGCGACGCGGTTGAAAAACTGTTTTTT
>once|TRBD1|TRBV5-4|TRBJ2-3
CASSRQGAITDTQYF
TGTGCCAGCAGCCGACAGGGGGCGATCACAGATACGCAGTATTTT
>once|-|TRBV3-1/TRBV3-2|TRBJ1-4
CASSQVAGAREKLFF
TGTGCCAGCAGCCAGGTGGCAGGGGCTCGGGAAAAACTGTTTTTT
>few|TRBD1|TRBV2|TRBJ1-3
CASDRDRGFLAGNTIYF
TGTGCCAGTGACCGGGACAGGGGTTTCTTAGCTGGAAACACCATATATTTT
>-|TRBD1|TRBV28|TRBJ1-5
CASSLLGGHQPQHF
TGTGCCAGCAGTTTATTAGGGGGCCATCAGCCCCAGCATTTT
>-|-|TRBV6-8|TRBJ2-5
CASSYRGIETQYF
TGTGCCAGCAGTTATCGGGGAATTGAGACCCAGTACTTC
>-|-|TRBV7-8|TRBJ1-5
CASSPWGDQPQHF
TGTGCCAGCAGCCCATGGGGCGATCAGCCCCAGCATTTT
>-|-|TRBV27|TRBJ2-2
CASGHNRAVNTGELFF
TGTGCCAGCGGTCATAACCGAGCCGTAAACACCGGGGAGCTGTTTTTT
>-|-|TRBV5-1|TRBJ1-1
CASSLYFGGNTEAFF
TGCGCCAGCAGCTTGTATTTTGGGGGCAACACTGAAGCTTTCTTT
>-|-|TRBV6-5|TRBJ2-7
CASSYSRVGEQYF
TGTGCCAGCAGTTACTCCAGGGTGGGCGAGCAGTACTTC
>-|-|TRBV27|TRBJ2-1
CASSPTYTTMGFF
TGTGCCAGCAGTCCGACTTATACCACTATGGGGTTCTTC
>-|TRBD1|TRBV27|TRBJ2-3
CASRTLVGGGTDTQYF
TGTGCCAGCAGGACCTTGGTAGGGGGCGGGACAGATACGCAGTATTTT
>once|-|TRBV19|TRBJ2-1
CATKRAGYNEQFF
TGTGCCACGAAGCGGGCCGGATACAATGAGCAGTTCTTC
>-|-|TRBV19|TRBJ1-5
CASSAGWQPQHF
TGTGCCAGTAGCGCAGGGTGGCAGCCCCAGCATTTT
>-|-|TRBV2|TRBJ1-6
CASSELLWGVHNSPLHF
TGTGCCAGCAGTGAACTTCTGTGGGGCGTCCATAATTCACCCCTCCACTTT
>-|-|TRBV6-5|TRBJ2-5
CASSYAQGGTQYF
TGTGCCAGCAGTTACGCCCAGGGGGGGACCCAGTACTTC
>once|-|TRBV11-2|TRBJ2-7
CASSSTVKSYEQYF
TGTGCCAGCAGCTCGACAGTTAAGTCCTACGAGCAGTACTTC